Sequencing of this T cell receptor beta chain was carried out in a study of blood T cell repertoires in COVID-19. Overall study context: T cells, B-cell-depleted T cells, or PBMCs provided the cDNA or gDNA that served as material.

Germline V lookup: CDR1 SGDLS, CDR2 YYNGEE. V lost 4 bases and J lost 10; bases outside the gene matches: 16. The CDR3 totals 17 residues. Sequencing used immunoSEQ multiplex PCR; TCRdb keeps in-frame clones, though not all of them. The sample has more than 200,000 clones, around 86% seen once. The specimen was PBMCs or T cells enriched from blood (not recorded which). The chain joins TRBV9 to TRBJ2-1; the match to TRBD1 covers 11 bases. The TCR comes from a woman aged 50 to 60 who had recovered from COVID-19. The DNA of the CDR3 is TGTGCCAGCAGCCCGAGTGTTAGGACAGGGGGCCTCGGGGAGCAGTTCTTC. It encodes CASSPSVRTGGLGEQFF.